The T cell receptor (beta chain) under discussion was sequenced for a study of human T cells and chemical hapten exposure. Study-level information: Per-sample TCR yield variability stemmed mainly from small pooled library volume differences.

Trimming removed 3 bases from V and 6 bases from J, with 6 bases in between. This CDR3 contains 13 residues. Germline V gene lookup returns CDR1 SNHLY and CDR2 FYNNEI. Many counts were recorded for this clonotype. Per the authors' pipeline: Individual samples carried between roughly 20,000 and 690,600 TCRs, with 85,000 to 100,000 as the median. From the RACE reads, TCRdb called clonotypes with MiXCR, one entry per CDR3 protein. Here the V and J calls rest on TCRdb's processing, not on the authors' analysis. The repertoire has roughly 130,000 distinct CDR3 sequences, approximately 9.5% of them found once; the top ten carry roughly 1.8%. The sample's time point: healthy volunteer bleed at 2 weeks. The authors extracted total RNA from unfractionated whole blood.

The chain uses TRBV2 and TRBJ1-6; D uncertain. The receptor's source is a male donor in good health. Some clones in this sample may be carry-over from other donors' samples. The sample was whole blood. CDR3 DNA: TGTGCCAGCAGTGAGCGTGGTAATTCACCCCTCCACTTT. Translated, it gives CASSERGNSPLHF.